A selection of T cell receptor beta chains follows, all from one sample in a study of early T cells in non-severe SARS-CoV-2 infection. TCRdb used MiXCR to reprocess the 5' RACE reads, holding one entry per CDR3 protein. The profile shows tens of thousands of distinct CDR3 sequences, roughly 6% of them singletons. Sequencing was performed on whole blood. The receptors were gathered from an adult who was a healthcare worker with PCR-confirmed SARS-CoV-2 infection or an uninfected control (not recorded which). CDR3s include the opening cysteine and the closing phenylalanine or tryptophan. Fields, in order: V gene, J gene, CDR3 protein.

v_call: TRBV18; j_call: TRBJ2-1; cdr3_aa: CASSPTPALLSSYNEQFF
v_call: TRBV20-1; j_call: TRBJ1-6; cdr3_aa: CSATPPSSYNSPLHF
v_call: TRBV4-3; j_call: TRBJ2-7; cdr3_aa: CASSQSGQGLYEQYF
v_call: TRBV6-2/TRBV6-3; j_call: TRBJ2-3; cdr3_aa: CASSFQREADTQYF
v_call: TRBV24-1; j_call: TRBJ2-1; cdr3_aa: CATQGMDNEQFF
v_call: TRBV7-2; j_call: TRBJ1-1; cdr3_aa: CASSFSRTMNTEAFF
v_call: TRBV5-1; j_call: TRBJ1-4; cdr3_aa: CASKETGNEKLFF
v_call: TRBV6-6; j_call: TRBJ2-3; cdr3_aa: CASSRGGGKADTQYF
v_call: TRBV7-9; j_call: TRBJ2-1; cdr3_aa: CASSKDWPHEQFF
v_call: TRBV27; j_call: TRBJ2-1; cdr3_aa: CASSFRLAGAWKGSNEQFF
v_call: TRBV24-1; j_call: TRBJ2-7; cdr3_aa: CATSGPTSVCEQYF
v_call: TRBV18; j_call: TRBJ2-1; cdr3_aa: CASSPPGLLGGEQFF
v_call: TRBV5-6; j_call: TRBJ2-7; cdr3_aa: CASSLRTSGFYEQYF
v_call: TRBV5-1; j_call: TRBJ2-2; cdr3_aa: CASSWTLRTSGGELFF
v_call: TRBV20-1; j_call: TRBJ2-2; cdr3_aa: CSARDFDSNTGELFF
v_call: TRBV2; j_call: TRBJ1-1; cdr3_aa: CASRPGTGAMNTEAFF
v_call: TRBV9; j_call: TRBJ1-2; cdr3_aa: CASSVAAGGGGYTF
v_call: TRBV6-5; j_call: TRBJ2-1; cdr3_aa: CASSLTWDYYNEQFF
v_call: TRBV5-1; j_call: TRBJ2-2; cdr3_aa: CASSLRTGTGELFF
v_call: TRBV27; j_call: TRBJ2-1; cdr3_aa: CASSLDNEQFF
v_call: TRBV30; j_call: TRBJ2-7; cdr3_aa: CAWSQTSSEQYF
v_call: TRBV3-1; j_call: TRBJ1-2; cdr3_aa: CASSHRTGFNYGYTF
v_call: TRBV10-3; j_call: TRBJ2-7; cdr3_aa: CAISESIYYEQYF